The next 30 T cell receptor beta chains were all read from a single sample in a study of beta chain features in type 1 diabetes. The authors reverse transcribed all of the isolated RNA, so sequencing captured expressed TCRB transcripts. Measured with immunoSEQ multiplex PCR; TCRdb has only the in-frame clones, and not every one. This repertoire shows approximately 250,000 clones, about 14% found once; its top ten account for 0.025% to 0.03%. The material sequenced was naive CD4+ T cells from blood. These receptors were taken from a woman in her thirties or forties in good health.

The chain employs TRBV28 and TRBJ2-5, with D possibly being TRBD1 (5 bases). The CDR3 is 14 amino acids. CDR1 and CDR2 (germline): MDHEN, SYDVKM. The V end was cut by 7 bases, the J end by 1 base, with 13 bases between. CDR3 sequence: CASNLGAAQETQYF. CDR3 nucleotide sequence: TGTGCCAGCAATCTTGGGGCAGCCCAAGAGACCCAGTACTTC.

The rearrangement uses TRBV5-1 and TRBJ2-5; 9 nucleotides match TRBD2. V dropped 3 bases and J dropped 4; count of bases not matched to a gene: 7. Germline V CDR1 and CDR2: SGHRS, YFSETQ. The CDR3 covers 15 residues. In nucleotides, the CDR3 is TGCGCCAGCAGCTCTACTAGCGGGTCACGAGAGACCCAGTACTTC. Amino acid sequence: CASSSTSGSRETQYF.

This clone was seen a few times. The gene calls are TRBV9 and TRBJ2-7; 8 bases are shared with TRBD2. Trimming removed 0 bases from V and 1 base from J; junction bases left unmatched: 6. The CDR3 spans 16 residues. The germline V gene has CDR1 SGDLS and CDR2 YYNGEE. Here the CDR3 reads CASSVGGGGQSYEQYF. The CDR3, as DNA: TGTGCCAGCAGCGTAGGCGGCGGGGGGCAGTCCTACGAGCAGTACTTC.

This rearrangement joins TRBV6-6 to TRBJ2-5; 8 bases line up with TRBD2. The ends lost 6 bases at V and 0 bases at J; junction bases unmatched: 0. Germline V lookup: CDR1 MNHNY, CDR2 SVGAGI (reference sequence). There are 13 residues in the CDR3. Here the CDR3 DNA reads TGTGCCAGCAGGACTAGCGACCAAGAGACCCAGTACTTC. It codes for CASRTSDQETQYF.

This sequence joins TRBV18 and TRBJ1-5, with 7 nucleotides matching TRBD1. Germline trimming cut 3 bases from V and 9 bases from J; bases unmatched to any gene: 8. Germline V CDR1 and CDR2: KGHSH, LQKENI. The CDR3 extends over 14 amino acids. In nucleotides, the CDR3 is TGTGCCAGCTCACCCCGACAGGGTATTTGGCCCCAGCATTTT. Protein sequence: CASSPRQGIWPQHF.

Here the CDR3 reads CASSPGLAGGVFTDTQYF. The CDR3 region has the DNA TGTGCCAGTAGTCCCGGACTAGCGGGGGGAGTATTCACAGATACGCAGTATTTT. The gene calls are TRBV19 and TRBJ2-3; 14 nucleotides align to TRBD2. Germline lookup yields CDR1 LNHDA and CDR2 SQIVND (reference sequence). V was clipped by 5 bases and J by 2 bases; unmatched bases: 9. The length of the CDR3 is 18 residues.

This clone has more than one count but fewer than ten. The chain is built from TRBV7-9 and TRBJ1-2; D uncertain. V was shortened by 5 bases and J by 1 base, with 11 bases between the two germline ends. Germline CDR1 and CDR2: SEHNR and FQNEAQ (reference sequence). The CDR3 length is 14 residues. The CDR3 DNA reads as TGTGCCAGCAGCAGGAGGGAGGGTAACTATGGCTACACCTTC. Protein: CASSRREGNYGYTF.

The V gene is TRBV6-1, the J gene TRBJ2-5; 10 nucleotides align to TRBD1. The CDR3 consists of 16 residues. V was pared by 1 base and J by 5 bases, with 7 bases of the junction left unmatched. The germline gives CDR1 MNHNS, CDR2 SASEGT. The CDR3 protein is CASSEGVGTGEETQYF. In DNA, the CDR3 is TGTGCCAGCAGTGAAGGAGTAGGGACAGGGGAGGAGACCCAGTACTTC.

The rearrangement uses TRBV2 and TRBJ2-5; D perhaps matches TRBD1 (5 bases). The end of the DNA is better explained by TRBJ2-7, so the J call may be wrong. Germline CDR1 SNHLY, CDR2 FYNNEI. This CDR3 comprises 15 residues. The CDR3 loop is CASSEGQGVKYEQYF. Written as DNA, the CDR3 is TGTGCCAGCAGTGAAGGGCAGGGCGTGAAATACGAGCAGTACTTC.

CDR3 residues: CASSGGLAGGQSDTQYF. DNA for the CDR3: TGTGCCAGCAGCGGGGGACTAGCGGGGGGGCAGTCGGATACGCAGTATTTT. This chain joins TRBV7-2 and TRBJ2-3; 16 bases map to TRBD2. The length of the CDR3 is 17 residues. From germline, CDR1 is SGHTA and CDR2 FQGNSA. V lost 5 bases to trimming and J lost 6 bases; unmatched junction nucleotides: 8.

This chain uses TRBV6-5 with TRBJ2-5; D unclear. This CDR3 spans 14 amino acids. The V gene's germline CDR1 is MNHEY and CDR2 SVGAGI. The V gene lost 5 bases and the J gene lost 4 bases, with 14 bases spanning the gap. CDR3 nucleotides: TGTGCCAGCAGTCTCGACCGGGTTTTAGAGACCCAGTACTTC. Amino acids: CASSLDRVLETQYF.

The V gene is TRBV7-2, the J gene TRBJ1-3; 8 nucleotides align to TRBD1. The CDR3 length is 14 residues. V shed 5 bases, J shed 4 bases, and the junction held 4 bases outside the gene matches. In germline, CDR1 is SGHTA, CDR2 FQGNSA. CDR3 sequence (DNA): TGTGCCAGCAGCATACAGGGGGACGGAAACACCATATATTTT. Translation gives CASSIQGDGNTIYF.

This clone has a handful of counts. The J gene is TRBJ1-1, the V gene TRBV18; 7 nucleotides match TRBD1. V was pared by 3 bases and J by 7 bases, with 11 bases of the junction left unmatched. The length of the CDR3 is 15 residues. CDR1 is KGHSH, CDR2 LQKENI, per germline. CDR3: CASSPNDRAVGEAFF. The CDR3 DNA is TGTGCCAGCTCACCTAATGACAGGGCTGTGGGTGAAGCTTTCTTT.

The genes are TRBV6-6 and TRBJ2-3; the D gene is possibly TRBD2 (5 bases). The CDR3 loop spans 15 amino acids. Trimming removed 3 bases at V and 3 bases at J, with 13 bases between. CDR1 is MNHNY, CDR2 SVGAGI, per germline (reference sequence). In nucleotides, the CDR3 is TGTGCCAGCAGTTATCGGAGGACGCGTACAGATACGCAGTATTTT. Protein sequence: CASSYRRTRTDTQYF.

In its sample, this clone was seen a few times. The chain has TRBV6-5 and TRBJ2-3; 8 bases line up with TRBD2. CDR1 and CDR2 from the germline V gene are MNHEY and SVGAGI. The J segment lost 2 bases and the V segment lost 2 bases, leaving 3 bases of the junction unmatched. The CDR3 sequence is 15 residues long. The CDR3 spells CASSYGGGITDTQYF. The CDR3, as DNA: TGTGCCAGCAGTTACGGCGGGGGGATCACAGATACGCAGTATTTT.

This clone was seen a few times. The chain links TRBV2 to TRBJ2-3; TRBD2 is a possible D gene (6 bases). V gave up 9 bases and J gave up 4 bases, with 14 bases separating them. CDR3 size: 13 residues. Germline-derived CDR1 and CDR2 are SNHLY and FYNNEI. CDR3 residues: CARRTREADTQYF. CDR3 nucleotide sequence: TGTGCCAGACGGACGAGGGAGGCAGATACGCAGTATTTT.

A few counts support this clone. The V call is TRBV23-1, the J call TRBJ2-3; D gene unclear. TRBV23-1 is an ORF for which the function is uncertain. Trimming cost V 4 bases and J 2 bases, with 22 bases left between them. CDR3 length: 18 residues. CDR3 residues: CASSRSLIAQFHTDTQYF. The CDR3 region has the DNA TGCGCCAGCAGTCGGTCCCTAATTGCACAGTTCCACACAGATACGCAGTATTTT.

The chain recombines TRBV29-1 with TRBJ1-2; 9 bases are shared with TRBD1. The CDR3 length is 15 residues. J gave up 2 bases and V 4 bases, and 8 bases lay outside the gene matches. The germline gives CDR1 SQVTM, CDR2 ANQGSEA. Here the CDR3 reads CSVVPGQGGNYGYTF. CDR3 DNA sequence: TGCAGCGTTGTCCCGGGACAGGGCGGAAACTATGGCTACACCTTC.

The chain couples TRBV5-6 to TRBJ1-1; no definite D call. Trimming stripped 4 bases from V and 4 bases from J, with 8 bases between. Germline V lookup: CDR1 SGHDT, CDR2 YYEEEE. The CDR3 contains 12 residues. As DNA, the CDR3 is TGTGCCAGCAGCAGAGCGGCCACTGAAGCTTTCTTT. Protein product: CASSRAATEAFF.

The chain has TRBV7-9 and TRBJ1-2; no reliable D call. Trimming removed 2 bases from V and 9 bases from J, with 16 bases in between. This CDR3 region has 14 residues. CDR1 and CDR2 (germline): SEHNR, FQNEAQ (reference sequence). The CDR3 DNA reads as TGTGCCAGCAGCTTACTCGGAGCCTCAGAGAGCTACACCTTC. Protein: CASSLLGASESYTF.

This clone has more than one count but fewer than ten. This chain joins TRBV29-1 and TRBJ1-4; the match to TRBD1 covers 7 bases. This CDR3 spans 16 amino acids. Germline-derived CDR1 and CDR2 are SQVTM and ANQGSEA. The V and J ends lost 3 bases and 0 bases, in that order; junction bases with no gene match: 7. The CDR3 nucleotides read TGCAGCGTTGAGGCCAGACAGGGACCAACTAATGAAAAACTGTTTTTT. This gives the protein CSVEARQGPTNEKLFF.

This clone was observed a few times. V and J are TRBV6-5 and TRBJ2-7; D may be TRBD2 (5 bases). The CDR3 loop spans 10 amino acids. Germline CDR1 MNHEY, CDR2 SVGAGI. The V gene lost 8 bases and the J gene lost 3 bases, with 5 bases spanning the gap. This chain's CDR3 is CASGSYEQYF. The CDR3 DNA reads TGTGCCAGCGGGAGCTACGAGCAGTACTTC.

This clone was observed a few times. V usage is TRBV7-2 and J usage is TRBJ2-7; D is possibly TRBD2 (7 bases). Germline CDR1 reads SGHTA; CDR2 reads FQGNSA. Between the trimmed V and J ends, which lost 4 bases and 2 bases, there was a span of 12 bases. The CDR3 has 14 residues. CDR3 sequence: CASSYGGGAYEQYF. DNA for the CDR3: TGTGCCAGCAGCTACGGCGGGGGCGCCTACGAGCAGTACTTC.

This clone showed up just a few times. The chain employs TRBV6-5 and TRBJ2-7; the match to TRBD2 covers 9 bases. V lost 10 bases, J lost 5 bases, and 6 bases stayed unmatched. In germline, CDR1 is MNHEY, CDR2 SVGAGI. This CDR3 is 12 amino acids long. The CDR3 reads CATSGGSHEQYF. For the CDR3, the DNA is TGTGCCACAAGCGGGGGGTCCCACGAGCAGTACTTC.

The chain joins TRBV6-5 to TRBJ1-1, with no clear D. The CDR3 is 13 residues long. Looked up from germline, CDR1 is MNHEY and CDR2 is SVGAGI. V lost 4 bases to trimming and J lost 4 bases, with 10 bases between them. The CDR3 loop is CASSFSGSTEAFF. The DNA of the CDR3 is TGTGCCAGCAGTTTTTCGGGAAGCACTGAAGCTTTCTTT.

This clone was found a few times. The chain joins TRBV11-3 to TRBJ2-3; 9 nucleotides line up with TRBD2. Germline lookup yields CDR1 SGHNT and CDR2 YENEEA. The V gene end was trimmed by 1 base and the J gene end by 2 bases; junction bases not matched to a gene: 4. The CDR3 spans 16 residues. CDR3 protein: CASSLVSGGLTDTQYF. CDR3 in DNA: TGTGCCAGCAGCTTAGTAAGCGGGGGGCTCACAGATACGCAGTATTTT.

The J gene is TRBJ1-2, the V gene TRBV6-5, with a weak D call TRBD1 (5 bases). CDR1 is MNHEY, CDR2 SVGAGI, per germline. Trimming removed 0 bases from V and 8 bases from J, with 10 bases in between. CDR3 length: 13 residues. The CDR3 sequence is CASSYSGAGGYTF. The CDR3 coding sequence is TGTGCCAGCAGTTACTCCGGGGCGGGGGGCTACACCTTC.

The CDR3 protein is CASPLCQPQHF. The CDR3 region has the DNA TGCGCCAGCCCTTTGTGTCAGCCCCAGCATTTT. The rearrangement joins TRBV5-1 to TRBJ1-5; D call uncertain. The V and J ends lost 7 bases and 6 bases respectively, with 8 bases between them. CDR1 is SGHRS, CDR2 YFSETQ, per germline. This CDR3 region has 11 residues.

This chain links TRBV6-5 with TRBJ2-7; 7 bases align to TRBD2. The CDR3 consists of 12 residues. Germline V gene data show CDR1 as MNHEY and CDR2 as SVGAGI. With V trimmed by 2 bases and J by 7 bases, 2 bases remained unmatched. This CDR3 is CASSYGSGEQYF. CDR3 DNA: TGTGCCAGCAGTTACGGTAGCGGGGAGCAGTACTTC.

The chain employs TRBV19 and TRBJ2-7, with D maybe TRBD1 (6 bases). Germline values: CDR1 LNHDA, CDR2 SQIVND (reference sequence). The CDR3 runs 15 residues. V lost 6 bases to trimming and J lost 0 bases, with 15 bases between them. The CDR3 coding sequence is TGTGCCAGTAGCAAGCGAGGGGGTTCCTCCTACGAGCAGTACTTC. Its translation is CASSKRGGSSYEQYF.